Listed below are T cell receptor beta chains from one sample, sequenced in a study of Graves' ophthalmopathy and Graves' hyperthyroidism. TCRdb re-called the multiplex PCR reads through MiXCR, storing one row per CDR3 protein. This repertoire shows over a million distinct CDR3 sequences, less than 45% found once; its top ten account for roughly 10%. Sequencing was carried out using peripheral blood or thyroid tissue (not recorded which). These TCRs come from an adult man with Graves' hyperthyroidism. CDR3s include the opening cysteine and the closing phenylalanine or tryptophan. The D gene is left open where the match is weak. Size is stated for part of the rows, as once, few or many counts, or as a class when the clone is expanded.

TRBJ1-2,NA,TRBV7-2,many,TGTGCCAGCAGCTTAGACTCCTTGGCAGGGTATGGCTACACCTTC,CASSLDSLAGYGYTF
TRBJ2-7,NA,TRBV29-1,NA,TGCAGCTTAGTTACAGGCGAGCAGTACTTC,CSLVTGEQYF
TRBJ2-3,TRBD2,TRBV25-1,many,TGTGCCAGCAGTGCGGCTAGCGGACTCGGCACAGATACGCAGTATTTT,CASSAASGLGTDTQYF
TRBJ1-1,NA,TRBV19,many,TGTGCCAGTAGTATAGATCGTATGAACACTGAAGCTTTCTTT,CASSIDRMNTEAFF
TRBJ1-5,NA,TRBV10-3,NA,TGTGCCATCAGTGATTCTGAGGGCCAGCCCCAGCATTTT,CAISDSEGQPQHF
TRBJ2-3,NA,TRBV10-3,NA,TGTGCCATCAGTGAGGAGGGGACATTACCCACGCAGTATTTT,CAISEEGTLPTQYF
TRBJ2-7,NA,TRBV13,NA,TGTGCCAGCAGCTTAGTGCGGAACGAGCAGTACTTC,CASSLVRNEQYF
TRBJ1-1,NA,TRBV24-1,NA,TGTGCCACCAGTGACTCAACAGGGACTGAAGCTTTCTTT,CATSDSTGTEAFF
TRBJ1-2,NA,TRBV10-3,few,TGTGCCATCAGTGTACGCCCACAGGGTGCCGCAAGCTCTGGAAACACCTTC,CAISVRPQGAASSGNTF
TRBJ2-7,NA,TRBV20-1,many,TGCAGTGCTAGGAGCGAGCAGTACTTC,CSARSEQYF
TRBJ1-1,TRBD1,TRBV10-3,NA,TGTGCCACCGGGGACAGGGCTGAAGCTTTCTTT,CATGDRAEAFF
TRBJ2-2,NA,TRBV2,NA,TGTGCCTCACCTTGGGCCGGGGAGCTGTTTTTT,CASPWAGELFF
TRBJ2-5,NA,TRBV5-6,NA,TGTGCCAGCAGCTTGACTCGTCAGACCCAGTACTTC,CASSLTRQTQYF
TRBJ1-5,NA,TRBV10-2,few,TGTGCCAGCGGGGAATCGGGCAATCAGCCCCAGCATTTT,CASGESGNQPQHF
TRBJ1-2,NA,TRBV10-3,few,TGTGCCATCAGGAAAGGGGACGGCTATGGCTACACCTTC,CAIRKGDGYGYTF
TRBJ1-1,NA,TRBV25-1,NA,TGTGCCAGCAGTGAGCCCCCGGTTGAGCCAGCGCTTAACACTGAAGCTTTCTTT,CASSEPPVEPALNTEAFF
TRBJ1-4,NA,TRBV5-1,many,TGCGCCAGCAGCCAGGGAGGATATGAAAAACTGTTTTTT,CASSQGGYEKLFF
TRBJ2-7,NA,TRBV20-1,many,TGCAGTGCGAGACCATACACCTACGAGCAGTACTTC,CSARPYTYEQYF
TRBJ1-4,NA,TRBV7-9,many,TGTGCCAGCAGCTTATCCGGCAGGGAAAAACTGTTTTTT,CASSLSGREKLFF
TRBJ1-5,NA,TRBV7-2,few,TGTGCCAGCACCCAAGGGAGGGTTCCCAATCAGCCCCAGCATTTT,CASTQGRVPNQPQHF
TRBJ2-7,NA,TRBV20-1,NA,TGCAGTGCTAGAACCCACACAGGGAACACTGAAGCTTCCGAGCAGTACTTC,CSARTHTGNTEASEQYF
TRBJ1-3,TRBD1,TRBV5-6,few,TGTGCCAGCAGCTTCGTCGTAGGCACAGGACAGGGGTCTGGAAACACCATATATTTT,CASSFVVGTGQGSGNTIYF
TRBJ2-7,TRBD2,TRBV12-3/TRBV12-4,few,TGTGCCAGCACGAGGGCAGCGGGGTCGCGCGAGCAGTACTTC,CASTRAAGSREQYF
TRBJ1-4,NA,TRBV29-1,NA,TGCAGCGTCGGCGGGACTAGCGGGAAACTGTTTTTT,CSVGGTSGKLFF